This passage covers 19 T cell receptor beta chains from one sample sequenced in a study of CD8+ T cells in alopecia areata. Treatment indicated: oral pan-JAK inhibitor, 5-10 mg twice daily. cDNA reverse transcribed from extracted RNA served as the sequencing template. The method was immunoSEQ multiplex PCR; TCRdb's version includes in-frame clones alone and lacks a portion of them. Of roughly 200,000 clones in the sample, about 55% are singletons; the top ten hold more than 10%. The sequences come from CD8+ T cells sorted from blood, collected at week 24, from a patient treated with tofacitinib. Every receptor here comes from a human donor with alopecia areata.

This clone was counted between two and nine times. CDR3 bases: TGTGCCAGCAGTCCGGGGACAGGGCCATACGAGCAGTACTTC. Encoded protein: CASSPGTGPYEQYF. J is TRBJ2-7 and V is TRBV28; 9 nucleotides match TRBD1. J gave up 4 bases and V 5 bases, and 6 bases lay outside the gene matches. The CDR3 runs 14 residues. The V gene's germline CDR1 is MDHEN and CDR2 SYDVKM. Drawing the rest from reference TRBV28 and TRBJ2-7, the complete variable domain is DVKVTQSSRYLVKRTGEKVFLECVQDMDHENMFWYRQDPGLGLRLIYFSYDVKMKEKGDIPEGYSVSREKKERFSLILESASTNQTSMYLCASSPGTGPYEQYFGPGTRLTVT.

The chain combines TRBV5-6 with TRBJ2-2; D is ambiguous. Trimming left V 4 bases short and J 8 bases short, with 15 bases between. Germline V gene lookup returns CDR1 SGHDT and CDR2 YYEEEE. The CDR3 is 14 amino acids. CDR3 region: CASSPGNGYGELFF. In DNA form, the CDR3 reads TGTGCCAGCAGCCCTGGGAACGGATATGGGGAGCTGTTTTTT.

This clone was counted only a few times. The CDR3 DNA reads as TGTGCTAGTGGTTTGGTACGCGGATCTAGCACAGATACGCAGTATTTT. Its protein product is CASGLVRGSSTDTQYF. This chain uses TRBV12-5 with TRBJ2-3; D gene uncertain. The CDR3 has 16 residues. V lost 0 bases and J 0 bases, leaving 10 bases between the germline ends. Germline V lookup: CDR1 LGHNT, CDR2 FRNRAP.

The chain recombines TRBV13 with TRBJ2-1, with D hard to call. The germline V gene has CDR1 PRHDT and CDR2 FYEKMQ (reference sequence). V was trimmed by 5 bases and J by 5 bases, leaving 10 bases between them. This CDR3 comprises 13 residues. DNA of the CDR3: TGTGCCAGCAGCCCCCCCGCCGACAATGAGCAGTTCTTC. Protein product: CASSPPADNEQFF.

The V and J genes are TRBV12-2 and TRBJ1-2. TRBV12-2 is marked as a pseudogene. This CDR3 region has 16 residues. CDR3 loop: CASRLGYLRGIRGYTF. CDR3 DNA: TGTGCAAGTCGCTTAGGGTACCTTCGAGGAATTAGAGGCTACACCTTC.

The V call is TRBV29-1, the J call TRBJ2-1, with a possible D match to TRBD1 (6 bases). Looked up from germline, CDR1 is SQVTM and CDR2 is ANQGSEA. V was pared by 7 bases and J by 7 bases, with 17 bases between. The CDR3 runs 13 residues. CDR3 nucleotides: TGCAGCGGAGGGCAGGGGATTTCTAATGAGCAGTTCTTC. This sequence encodes CSGGQGISNEQFF.

This clone was seen more than once but under ten times. CDR3 region: CSVLNSDSYEQYF. The CDR3 nucleotides read TGCAGCGTCCTCAACAGTGACAGCTACGAGCAGTACTTC. V usage is TRBV29-1 and J usage is TRBJ2-7, with TRBD1 as a possible D gene (5 bases). Germline V CDR1 and CDR2: SQVTM, ANQGSEA. V shed 6 bases and J shed 3 bases, with 15 bases lying between them. The CDR3 runs 13 residues.

The chain couples TRBV27 to TRBJ2-1; no clear D gene. With 5 bases removed from V and 6 bases from J, the gap between germline ends came to 8 bases. The CDR3 covers 12 residues. CDR1 and CDR2 (germline): MNHEY, SMNVEV (reference sequence). The CDR3 protein is CASSPAGNEQFF. CDR3 in DNA: TGTGCCAGCAGTCCCGCCGGCAATGAGCAGTTCTTC.

This clone has just a few counts. V gene TRBV5-8 combines with J gene TRBJ2-2; TRBD2 is a possible D gene (7 bases). The CDR3 is 19 amino acids. Germline V gene sequence: CDR1 SGHTS, CDR2 YDEGEE. Deletions cut 4 bases from V and 0 bases from J, with 22 bases between. Here the CDR3 reads CASSPGFAGDIPNTGELFF. The DNA of the CDR3 is TGTGCCAGCAGCCCCGGATTTGCGGGGGACATCCCGAACACCGGGGAGCTGTTTTTT.

The rearrangement links TRBV7-3 to TRBJ2-3; TRBD2 matches at 9 bases. This CDR3 contains 16 residues. Germline values: CDR1 SGHTA, CDR2 FQGTGA. After removal of 5 bases from V and 1 base from J, the junction contained 7 bases not matched to a gene. The CDR3 DNA sequence: TGTGCCAGCAGCCCCGCGGGGGGGGACGGCACAGATACGCAGTATTTT. Protein: CASSPAGGDGTDTQYF.

The chain combines TRBV11-2 with TRBJ2-2; no reliable D call. Looked up from germline, CDR1 is SGHAT and CDR2 is FQNNGV. Trimming took 1 base from V and 5 from J, leaving 11 bases between them. The length of the CDR3 is 15 residues. CDR3 loop: CASSLVVGGTGELFF. CDR3 nucleotides: TGTGCCAGCAGCTTAGTAGTAGGCGGAACCGGGGAGCTGTTTTTT.

This clone turned up a few times. The gene calls are TRBV27 and TRBJ1-1, with D unresolved. CDR3 length: 13 residues. CDR1 is MNHEY and CDR2 is SMNVEV in the germline V gene (reference sequence). The V end was cut by 3 bases, the J end by 1 base, with 6 bases between. The CDR3: CASSLKGNTEAFF. CDR3 in DNA: TGTGCCAGCAGTTTGAAAGGGAACACTGAAGCTTTCTTT.

This chain uses TRBV2 with TRBJ1-1; D is uncertain. The CDR3 is 14 amino acids. Between the trimmed V and J ends, which lost 2 bases and 3 bases, there was a span of 10 bases. The germline CDR1 and CDR2 sequences are SNHLY and FYNNEI. The CDR3 spells CASSEHVVDTEAFF. The CDR3 DNA follows: TGTGCCAGCAGTGAACACGTTGTGGACACTGAAGCTTTCTTT.

In its sample, this clone was seen a few times. This chain uses TRBV6-1 with TRBJ2-7, with D unclear. This CDR3 region has 15 residues. V was shortened by 2 bases and J by 0 bases, with 11 bases between the two germline ends. The germline V gene has CDR1 MNHNS and CDR2 SASEGT. Written as DNA, the CDR3 is TGTGCCAGCAGTGAACAAAGGCAGGACTCCTACGAGCAGTACTTC. It translates to CASSEQRQDSYEQYF.

This clone was found once. The genes are TRBV29-1 and TRBJ1-4; 10 nucleotides line up with TRBD1. Germline CDR1 and CDR2: SQVTM and ANQGSEA. Trimming removed 0 bases from V and 6 bases from J; junction bases left unmatched: 1. The CDR3 is 14 residues long. The CDR3 protein is CSVEEGTGDEKLFF. CDR3 nucleotide sequence: TGCAGCGTTGAAGAGGGGACAGGGGATGAAAAACTGTTTTTT.

This chain uses TRBV2 with TRBJ2-7, with TRBD2 matching over 7 bases. Trimming removed 8 bases from V and 3 bases from J; junction bases left unmatched: 10. Germline loops: CDR1 SNHLY, CDR2 FYNNEI. The CDR3 sequence is 14 residues long. Here the CDR3 reads CASDLGGIDYEQYF. DNA for the CDR3: TGTGCCAGCGACCTCGGGGGGATTGACTACGAGCAGTACTTC.

The gene calls are TRBV10-2 and TRBJ2-5; possible D gene TRBD1, 5 bases. The V gene lost 6 bases and the J gene lost 1 base, with 9 bases spanning the gap. The CDR3 runs 13 residues. The germline CDR1 and CDR2 sequences are WSHSY and SAAADI. CDR3 loop: CASRGPFQETQYF. The DNA of the CDR3 is TGCGCCAGCAGGGGGCCTTTCCAAGAGACCCAGTACTTC.

This sequence joins TRBV6-4 and TRBJ2-3; the D gene is possibly TRBD2 (6 bases). CDR3 size: 13 residues. Trimming stripped 3 bases from V and 8 bases from J, with 12 bases between. CDR1 is MRHNA, CDR2 SNTAGT, per germline. The CDR3 DNA sequence: TGTGCCAGCAGTGAAGATGGAGGGAGTACGCAGTATTTT. It yields the protein CASSEDGGSTQYF.

The chain joins TRBV25-1 to TRBJ1-2; 8 nucleotides align to TRBD1. The germline gives CDR1 MGHDK, CDR2 SYGVNS. J was trimmed by 0 bases and V by 6 bases; bases with no gene match: 9. There are 16 residues in the CDR3. The CDR3, as DNA: TGTGCCAGCAGCTTTATCGGGACAGGCTCTAACTATGGCTACACCTTC. Its translation is CASSFIGTGSNYGYTF.